The clone carrying this T cell receptor beta chain has more than one count but fewer than ten. Antigen unknown. V gave up 2 bases and J gave up 8 bases; unmatched junction bases: 11. CDR1 and CDR2 (germline): SGHRS, YFSETQ. This CDR3 comprises 16 residues. Amplification of TCR beta CDR3 regions used RNA as the template. Carried out on the TCR CDR3, a first-round RT-PCR used the HTBI primer set. In TCRdb, the multiplex PCR reads were re-called with MiXCR into one record per CDR3 protein. The sample records around 300,000 distinct CDR3 sequences, roughly 15% being singletons. These data are taken from a study of T cells in Graves' hyperthyroidism and ophthalmopathy. Study-wide results and limits: Before onset, by a median of around six months, the model predicted ophthalmopathy.

The chain is built from TRBV5-1 and TRBJ2-1, with TRBD2 matching over 9 bases. The sample was blood. The TCR originated in a woman in her thirties or forties with Graves' ophthalmopathy. For the CDR3, the DNA is TGCGCCAGCAGCTTTGCTTCTGGCGGGGGGGGGGATGAGCAGTTCTTC. It is translated as CASSFASGGGGDEQFF.